This TCR beta chain was obtained from a study of T cells in narcolepsy. The ends were cut back, 0 bases at V and 3 bases at J, with 21 bases in the middle. The germline V gene has CDR1 SGHRS and CDR2 YFSETQ. The CDR3 is 19 residues long. Sequencing was performed with immunoSEQ multiplex PCR; in TCRdb, only in-frame clones are kept and a portion is missing. The sample lists 30,000 to 35,000 clones, around 83% seen once, with roughly 2.5% in the top ten. The TCR comes from a human donor with narcolepsy. V and J are TRBV5-1 and TRBJ1-4; possible D gene TRBD1, 5 bases. The sample taken for sequencing was CD45RA- memory CD4+ T cells from PBMCs. CDR3 sequence reads: CASSLDPSGTSLANEKLFF. CDR3 coding DNA: TGCGCCAGCAGCTTGGACCCTTCCGGGACTTCCCTTGCTAATGAAAAACTGTTTTTT.